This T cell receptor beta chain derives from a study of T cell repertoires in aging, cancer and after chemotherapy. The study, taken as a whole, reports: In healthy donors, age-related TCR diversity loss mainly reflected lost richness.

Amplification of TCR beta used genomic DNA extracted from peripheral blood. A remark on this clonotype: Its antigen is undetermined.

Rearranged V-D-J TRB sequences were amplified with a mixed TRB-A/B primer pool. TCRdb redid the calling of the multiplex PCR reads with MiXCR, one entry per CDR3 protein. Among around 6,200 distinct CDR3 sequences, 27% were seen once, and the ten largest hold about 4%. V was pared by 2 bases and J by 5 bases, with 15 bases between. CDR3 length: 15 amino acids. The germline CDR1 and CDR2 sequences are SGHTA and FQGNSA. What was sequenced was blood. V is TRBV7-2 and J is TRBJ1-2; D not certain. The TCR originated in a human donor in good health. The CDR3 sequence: CASSLMLGEAYGYTF. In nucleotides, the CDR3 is TGTGCCAGCAGCTTAATGCTAGGTGAGGCGTATGGCTACACCTTC.